Each of the 10 T cell receptor beta chains below was sequenced from the same sample in a study of T cell responses to AZD1222 COVID-19 vaccine. Method: immunoSEQ multiplex PCR; TCRdb's copy keeps in-frame clones and lacks some. The sample carries about 120,000 clones, roughly 87% recorded once. The starting material was peripheral blood, obtained on day 0 of MenACWY control vaccination. These receptors all stem from an adult in good health.

The V and J genes are TRBV11-2 and TRBJ2-5; 8 bases align to TRBD2. The junction had 3 bases not matched to a gene; V was cut back by 1 base and J by 2 bases. This CDR3 has 15 residues. Germline V gives CDR1 SGHAT, CDR2 FQNNGV. CDR3 residues: CASSLVGTSQETQYF. The CDR3 coding sequence is TGTGCCAGCAGCTTAGTGGGGACTAGTCAAGAGACCCAGTACTTC.

This chain connects TRBV7-2 to TRBJ2-5, with 9 nucleotides matching TRBD1. There are 15 residues in the CDR3. The ends lost 5 bases at V and 8 bases at J; junction bases unmatched: 12. Looked up from germline, CDR1 is SGHTA and CDR2 is FQGNSA. This chain's CDR3 is CASSPPAGTGSTQYF. The CDR3 DNA follows: TGTGCCAGCAGCCCCCCAGCCGGGACAGGGTCTACCCAGTACTTC.

The chain recombines TRBV28 with TRBJ1-4; perhaps TRBD1 as D (5 bases). CDR1 MDHEN and CDR2 SYDVKM come from the germline V gene. CDR3 length equals 14 residues. Trimming removed 4 bases at V and 9 bases at J, with 15 bases between. CDR3 sequence reads: CASSWGGNDKKLFF. For the CDR3, the DNA is TGTGCCAGCAGTTGGGGGGGGAATGATAAAAAACTGTTTTTT. Complete variable domain (other parts from reference TRBV28 and TRBJ1-4): DVKVTQSSRYLVKRTGEKVFLECVQDMDHENMFWYRQDPGLGLRLIYFSYDVKMKEKGDIPEGYSVSREKKERFSLILESASTNQTSMYLCASSWGGNDKKLFFGSGTQLSVL.

This chain uses TRBV5-8 with TRBJ1-3; no clear D gene. CDR3 length: 15 amino acids. V was pared by 4 bases and J by 7 bases, with 18 bases between. CDR1 is SGHTS, CDR2 YDEGEE, per germline. The CDR3 protein is CASSPVLVVGNTIYF. CDR3 nucleotides: TGTGCCAGCAGCCCGGTGTTGGTAGTTGGGAACACCATATATTTT.

The chain joins TRBV15 to TRBJ2-1, with D possibly TRBD1 on 5 matching bases. Trimming removed 2 bases at V and 4 bases at J, with 9 bases between. This CDR3 has 14 residues. The germline V gene encodes CDR1 LNHNV and CDR2 YYDKDF (reference sequence). CDR3 sequence reads: CATSRSTVYNEQFF. CDR3 nucleotide sequence: TGTGCCACCAGCAGATCGACAGTTTACAATGAGCAGTTCTTC.

This clone appeared a few times. The chain joins TRBV6-5 to TRBJ1-3, with D hard to call. This CDR3 is 15 amino acids long. The germline CDR1 and CDR2 sequences are MNHEY and SVGAGI. The V and J ends lost 7 bases and 0 bases respectively, with 13 bases between them. CDR3 sequence reads: CASKGNTVSGNTIYF. CDR3 coding DNA: TGTGCCAGCAAAGGAAATACCGTCTCTGGAAACACCATATATTTT.

This chain uses TRBV5-1 with TRBJ2-3, with 10 nucleotides matching TRBD1. Germline assignment: CDR1 SGHRS and CDR2 YFSETQ. CDR3 length: 15 residues. V gave up 4 bases and J gave up 4 bases; unmatched junction bases: 6. The CDR3 protein is CASSDGQGVSDTQYF. The CDR3 bases are TGCGCCAGCAGCGACGGACAGGGGGTTTCAGATACGCAGTATTTT. Looking up the rest from reference TRBV5-1 and TRBJ2-3 gives the full variable domain: KAGVTQTPRYLIKTRGQQVTLSCSPISGHRSVSWYQQTPGQGLQFLFEYFSETQRNKGNFPGRFSGRQFSNSRSEMNVSTLELGDSALYLCASSDGQGVSDTQYFGPGTRLTVL.

This clone was recorded only once. This chain links TRBV6-5 with TRBJ2-7, with TRBD1 matching 8 bases. The junction had 4 bases not matched to a gene; V was cut back by 8 bases and J by 1 base. The CDR3 runs 13 residues. Germline CDR1 and CDR2: MNHEY and SVGAGI. In nucleotides, the CDR3 is TGTGCCAGCGGAAGACAGGGGTCCTACGAGCAGTACTTC. Its translation: CASGRQGSYEQYF.

This clone has a single count. The chain carries TRBV27 and TRBJ2-1, with a possible D match to TRBD1 (5 bases). The CDR3 loop spans 12 amino acids. Germline V gene sequence: CDR1 MNHEY, CDR2 SMNVEV (reference sequence). Trimming stripped 2 bases from V and 7 bases from J, with 6 bases between. This CDR3 reads CASSLKGNEQFF. Written as DNA, the CDR3 is TGTGCCAGCAGTTTAAAGGGGAATGAGCAGTTCTTC.

Of note for this clone: Distinct nucleotide sequences in the sample also encode this CDR3. J is TRBJ2-7 and V is TRBV29-1; maybe TRBD1 (6 bases). From germline, CDR1 is SQVTM and CDR2 ANQGSEA. V lost 6 bases to trimming and J lost 2 bases, with 11 bases between them. CDR3 length: 12 amino acids. CDR3 sequence reads: CSVRDTTYEQYF. The CDR3 coding sequence is TGCAGCGTACGGGACACCACCTACGAGCAGTACTTC.